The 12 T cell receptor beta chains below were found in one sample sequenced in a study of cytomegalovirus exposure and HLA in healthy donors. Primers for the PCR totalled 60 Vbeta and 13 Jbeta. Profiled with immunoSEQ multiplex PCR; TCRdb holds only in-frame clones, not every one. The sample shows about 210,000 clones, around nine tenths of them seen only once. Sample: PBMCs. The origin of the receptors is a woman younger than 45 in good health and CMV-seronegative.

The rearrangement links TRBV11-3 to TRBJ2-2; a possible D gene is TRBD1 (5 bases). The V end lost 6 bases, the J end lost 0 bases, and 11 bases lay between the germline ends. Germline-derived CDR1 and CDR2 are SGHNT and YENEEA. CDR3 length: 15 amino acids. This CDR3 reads CASSDRNSNTGELFF. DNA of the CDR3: TGTGCCAGCAGTGACAGAAACTCGAACACCGGGGAGCTGTTTTTT.

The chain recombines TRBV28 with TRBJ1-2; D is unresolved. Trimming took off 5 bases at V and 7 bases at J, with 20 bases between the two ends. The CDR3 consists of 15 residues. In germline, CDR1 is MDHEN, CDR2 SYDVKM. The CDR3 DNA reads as TGTGCCAGCAGTCTGACATCCTACCTAAGCATTGGCTACACCTTC. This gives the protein CASSLTSYLSIGYTF.

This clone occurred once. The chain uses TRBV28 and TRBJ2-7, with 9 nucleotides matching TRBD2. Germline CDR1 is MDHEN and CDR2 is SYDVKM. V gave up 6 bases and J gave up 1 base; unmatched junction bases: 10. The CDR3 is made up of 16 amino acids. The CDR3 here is CASSEERGEGSYEQYF. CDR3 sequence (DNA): TGTGCCAGCAGCGAAGAGCGGGGGGAAGGGTCCTACGAGCAGTACTTC.

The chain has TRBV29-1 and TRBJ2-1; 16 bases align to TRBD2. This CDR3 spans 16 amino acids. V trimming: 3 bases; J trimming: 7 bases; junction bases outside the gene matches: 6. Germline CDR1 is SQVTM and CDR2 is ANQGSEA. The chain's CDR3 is CSVEGTSGGAINEQFF. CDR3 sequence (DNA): TGCAGCGTTGAGGGGACTAGCGGGGGGGCGATTAATGAGCAGTTCTTC.

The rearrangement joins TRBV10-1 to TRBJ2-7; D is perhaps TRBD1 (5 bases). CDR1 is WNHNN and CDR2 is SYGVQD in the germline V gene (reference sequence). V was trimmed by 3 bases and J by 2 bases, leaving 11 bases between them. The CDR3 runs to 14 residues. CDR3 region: CASSEAGPPYEQYF. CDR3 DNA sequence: TGCGCCAGCAGTGAAGCAGGGCCCCCCTACGAGCAGTACTTC.

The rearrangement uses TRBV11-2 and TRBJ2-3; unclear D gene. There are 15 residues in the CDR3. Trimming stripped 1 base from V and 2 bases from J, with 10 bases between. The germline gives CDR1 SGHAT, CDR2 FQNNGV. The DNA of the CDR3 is TGTGCCAGCAGCTTAGTAGGTACAGACACAGATACGCAGTATTTT. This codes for CASSLVGTDTDTQYF. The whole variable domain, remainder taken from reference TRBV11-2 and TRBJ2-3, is EAGVAQSPRYKIIEKRQSVAFWCNPISGHATLYWYQQILGQGPKLLIQFQNNGVVDDSQLPKDRFSAERLKGVDSTLKIQPAKLEDSAVYLCASSLVGTDTDTQYFGPGTRLTVL.

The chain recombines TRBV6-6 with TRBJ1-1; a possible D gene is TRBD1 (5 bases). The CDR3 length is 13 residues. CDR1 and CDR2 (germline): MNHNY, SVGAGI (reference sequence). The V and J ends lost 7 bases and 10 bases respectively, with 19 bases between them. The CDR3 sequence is CASNIRDSIAAFF. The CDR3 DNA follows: TGTGCCAGCAACATAAGGGACTCGATAGCAGCTTTCTTT.

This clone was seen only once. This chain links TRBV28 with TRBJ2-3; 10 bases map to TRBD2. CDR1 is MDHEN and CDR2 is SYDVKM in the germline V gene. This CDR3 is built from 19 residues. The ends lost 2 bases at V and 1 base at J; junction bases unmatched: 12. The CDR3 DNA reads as TGTGCCAGCAGTTTAAAGGCGGGCATAGCGGGAGGACGCACAGATACGCAGTATTTT. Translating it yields CASSLKAGIAGGRTDTQYF.

The CDR3 region has the DNA TGTGCCAGCAGCTTAAGCGGGCCCGCCAATGAGCAGTTCTTC. Protein sequence: CASSLSGPANEQFF. This chain links TRBV7-2 with TRBJ2-1; possibly TRBD2 for D (6 bases). V lost 2 bases to trimming and J lost 6 bases, with 11 bases between them. Germline loops: CDR1 SGHTA, CDR2 FQGNSA. The CDR3 extends over 14 amino acids.

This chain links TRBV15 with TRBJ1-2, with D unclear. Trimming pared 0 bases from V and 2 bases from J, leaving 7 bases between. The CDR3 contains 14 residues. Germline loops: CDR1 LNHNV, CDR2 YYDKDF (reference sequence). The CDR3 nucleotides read TGTGCCACCAGCAGAGATACTCGCAACTATGGCTACACCTTC. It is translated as CATSRDTRNYGYTF.

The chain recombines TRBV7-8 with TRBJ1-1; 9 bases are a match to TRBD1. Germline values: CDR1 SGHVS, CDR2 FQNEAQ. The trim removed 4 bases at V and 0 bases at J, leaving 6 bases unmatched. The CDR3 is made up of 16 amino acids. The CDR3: CASSSPGQGLNTEAFF. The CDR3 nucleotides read TGTGCCAGCAGCTCCCCGGGACAGGGACTGAACACTGAAGCTTTCTTT.

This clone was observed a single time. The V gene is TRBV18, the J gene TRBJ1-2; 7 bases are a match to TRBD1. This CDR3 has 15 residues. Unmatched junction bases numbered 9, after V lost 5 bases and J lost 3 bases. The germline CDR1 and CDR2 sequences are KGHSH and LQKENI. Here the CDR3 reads CASSSRQGSDYGYTF. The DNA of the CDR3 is TGTGCCAGCTCATCCCGACAGGGTTCGGACTATGGCTACACCTTC.